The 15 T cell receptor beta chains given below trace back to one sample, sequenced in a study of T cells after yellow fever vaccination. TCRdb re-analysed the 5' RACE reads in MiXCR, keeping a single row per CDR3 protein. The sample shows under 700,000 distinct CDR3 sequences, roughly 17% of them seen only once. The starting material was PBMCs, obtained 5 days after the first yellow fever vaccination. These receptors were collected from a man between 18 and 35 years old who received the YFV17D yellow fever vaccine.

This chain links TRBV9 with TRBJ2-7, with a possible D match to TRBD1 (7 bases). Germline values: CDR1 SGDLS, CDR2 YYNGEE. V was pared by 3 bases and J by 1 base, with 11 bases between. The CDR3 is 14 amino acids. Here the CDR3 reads CASSARGQSYEQYF. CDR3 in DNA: TGTGCCAGCAGCGCGCGGGGACAGTCCTACGAGCAGTACTTC.

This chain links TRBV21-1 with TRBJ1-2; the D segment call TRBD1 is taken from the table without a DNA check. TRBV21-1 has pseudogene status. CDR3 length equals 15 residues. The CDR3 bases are TGTGCCAGCAGCAACGCAAACAGGGTCATCTATGGCTACACCTTC. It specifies CASSNANRVIYGYTF.

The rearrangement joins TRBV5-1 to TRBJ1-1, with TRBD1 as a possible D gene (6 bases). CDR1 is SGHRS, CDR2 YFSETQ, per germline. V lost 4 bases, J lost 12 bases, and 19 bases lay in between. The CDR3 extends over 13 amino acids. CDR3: CASSPRGHEDTFF. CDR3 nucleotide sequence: TGCGCCAGCAGCCCGAGGGGACATGAAGATACTTTCTTT.

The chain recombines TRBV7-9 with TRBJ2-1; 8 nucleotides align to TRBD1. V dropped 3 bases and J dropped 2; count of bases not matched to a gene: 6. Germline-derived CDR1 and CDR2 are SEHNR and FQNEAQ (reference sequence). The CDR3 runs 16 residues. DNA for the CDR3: TGTGCCAGCAGCTTCCGGGGACAGGCAACCTACAATGAGCAGTTCTTC. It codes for CASSFRGQATYNEQFF.

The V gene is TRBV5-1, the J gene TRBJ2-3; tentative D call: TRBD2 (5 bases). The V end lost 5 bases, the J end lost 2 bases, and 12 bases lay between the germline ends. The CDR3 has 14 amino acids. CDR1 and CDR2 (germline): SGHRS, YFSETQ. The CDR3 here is CASRVGELTDTQYF. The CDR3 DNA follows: TGCGCCAGCAGGGTCGGGGAGCTCACAGATACGCAGTATTTT.

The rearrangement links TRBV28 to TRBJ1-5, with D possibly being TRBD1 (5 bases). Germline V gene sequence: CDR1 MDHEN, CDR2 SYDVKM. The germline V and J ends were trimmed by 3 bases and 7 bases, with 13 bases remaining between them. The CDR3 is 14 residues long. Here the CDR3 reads CASSFEVTGQPQHF. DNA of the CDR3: TGTGCCAGCAGTTTTGAGGTTACAGGACAGCCCCAGCATTTT. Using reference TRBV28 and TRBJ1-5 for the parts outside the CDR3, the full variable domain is DVKVTQSSRYLVKRTGEKVFLECVQDMDHENMFWYRQDPGLGLRLIYFSYDVKMKEKGDIPEGYSVSREKKERFSLILESASTNQTSMYLCASSFEVTGQPQHFGDGTRLSIL.

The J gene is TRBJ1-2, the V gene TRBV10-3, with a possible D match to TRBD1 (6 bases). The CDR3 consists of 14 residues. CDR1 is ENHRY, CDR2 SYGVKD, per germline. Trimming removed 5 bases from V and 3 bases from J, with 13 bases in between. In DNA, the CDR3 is TGTGCCATCAGTCTACCCGGACAGCACTATGGCTACACCTTC. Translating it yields CAISLPGQHYGYTF.

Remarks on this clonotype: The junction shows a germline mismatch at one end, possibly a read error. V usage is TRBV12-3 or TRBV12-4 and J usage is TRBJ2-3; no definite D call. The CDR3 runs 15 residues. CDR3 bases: TGTGCCAGCAGTTTACGGAAGGGCCTGGCAGATACGCGGTATTTT. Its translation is CASSLRKGLADTRYF.

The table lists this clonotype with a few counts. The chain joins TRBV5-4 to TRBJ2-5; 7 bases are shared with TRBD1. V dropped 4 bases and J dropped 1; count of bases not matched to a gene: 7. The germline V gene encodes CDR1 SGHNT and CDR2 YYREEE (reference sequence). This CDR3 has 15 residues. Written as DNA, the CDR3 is TGTGCCAGCAGCAACGACAGGGTACTCCAAGAGACCCAGTACTTC. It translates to CASSNDRVLQETQYF.

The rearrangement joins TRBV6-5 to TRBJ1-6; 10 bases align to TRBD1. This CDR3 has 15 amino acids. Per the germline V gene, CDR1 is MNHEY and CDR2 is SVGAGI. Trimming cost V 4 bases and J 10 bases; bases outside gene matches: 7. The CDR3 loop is CASSLGQGSGSPLHF. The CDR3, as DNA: TGTGCCAGCAGTTTGGGACAGGGGTCGGGCTCACCCCTCCACTTT.

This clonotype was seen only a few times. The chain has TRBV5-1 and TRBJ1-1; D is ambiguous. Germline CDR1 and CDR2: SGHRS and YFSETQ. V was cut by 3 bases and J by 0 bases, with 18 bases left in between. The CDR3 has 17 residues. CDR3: CASSSVSGVFMNTEAFF. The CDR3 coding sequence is TGCGCCAGCAGCTCGGTATCAGGCGTATTTATGAACACTGAAGCTTTCTTT.

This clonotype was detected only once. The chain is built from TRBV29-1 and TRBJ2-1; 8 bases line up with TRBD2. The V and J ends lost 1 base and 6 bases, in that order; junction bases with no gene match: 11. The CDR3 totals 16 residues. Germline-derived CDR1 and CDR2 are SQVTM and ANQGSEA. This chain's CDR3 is CSVEGVGGGNSNEQFF. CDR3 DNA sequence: TGCAGCGTTGAAGGTGTGGGCGGGGGGAACTCCAATGAGCAGTTCTTC.

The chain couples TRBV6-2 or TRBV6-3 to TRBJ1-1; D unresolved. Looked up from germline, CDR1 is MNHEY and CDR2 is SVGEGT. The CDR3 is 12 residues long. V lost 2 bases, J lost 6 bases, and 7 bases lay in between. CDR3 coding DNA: TGTGCCAGCAGTTACCCTGCGCCTGAAGCTTTCTTT. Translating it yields CASSYPAPEAFF.

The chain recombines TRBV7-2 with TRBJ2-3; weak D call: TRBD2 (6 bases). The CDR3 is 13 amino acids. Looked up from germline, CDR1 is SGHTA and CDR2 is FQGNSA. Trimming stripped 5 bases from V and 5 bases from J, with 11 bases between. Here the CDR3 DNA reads TGTGCCAGCAGCGGTGTGGGGGGAGATACGCAGTATTTT. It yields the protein CASSGVGGDTQYF.

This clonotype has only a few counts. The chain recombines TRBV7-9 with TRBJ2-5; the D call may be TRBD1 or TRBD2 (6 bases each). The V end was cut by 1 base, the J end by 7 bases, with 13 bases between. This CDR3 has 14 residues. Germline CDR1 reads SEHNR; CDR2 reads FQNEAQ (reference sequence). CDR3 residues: CASSLVTGTGTQYF. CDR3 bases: TGTGCCAGCAGCTTAGTTACAGGGACTGGGACCCAGTACTTC.